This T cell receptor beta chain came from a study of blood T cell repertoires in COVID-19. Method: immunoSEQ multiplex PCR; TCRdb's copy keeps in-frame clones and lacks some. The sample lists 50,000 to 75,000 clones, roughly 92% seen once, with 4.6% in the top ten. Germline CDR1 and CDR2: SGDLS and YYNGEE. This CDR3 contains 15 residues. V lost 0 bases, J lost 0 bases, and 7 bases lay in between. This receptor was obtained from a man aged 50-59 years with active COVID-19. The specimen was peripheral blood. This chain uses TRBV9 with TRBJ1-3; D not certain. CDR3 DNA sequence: TGTGCCAGCAGCGTAGACAGCCACTCTGGAAACACCATATATTTT. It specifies CASSVDSHSGNTIYF.